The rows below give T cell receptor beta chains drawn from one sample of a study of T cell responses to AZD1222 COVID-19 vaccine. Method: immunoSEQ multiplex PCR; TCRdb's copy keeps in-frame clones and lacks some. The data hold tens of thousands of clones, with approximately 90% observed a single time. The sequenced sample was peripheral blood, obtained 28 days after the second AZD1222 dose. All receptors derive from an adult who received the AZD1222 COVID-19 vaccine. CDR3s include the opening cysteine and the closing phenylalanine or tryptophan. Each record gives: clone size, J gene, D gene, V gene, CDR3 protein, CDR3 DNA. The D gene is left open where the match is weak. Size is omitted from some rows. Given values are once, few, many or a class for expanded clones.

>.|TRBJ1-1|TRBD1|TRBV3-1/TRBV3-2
CASSQGRGRDTEAFF
TGTGCCAGCAGCCAAGGAAGGGGGCGAGACACTGAAGCTTTCTTT
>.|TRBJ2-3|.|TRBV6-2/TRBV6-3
CASSYSFRRPVGTQYF
TGTGCCAGCAGTTACTCGTTCCGACGCCCTGTAGGTACGCAGTATTTT
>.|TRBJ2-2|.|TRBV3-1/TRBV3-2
CASSPNTGELFF
TGTGCCAGCAGCCCTAACACCGGGGAGCTGTTTTTT
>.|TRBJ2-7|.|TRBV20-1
CSASRGTAYEQYF
TGCAGTGCTAGTCGCGGGACAGCCTACGAGCAGTACTTC
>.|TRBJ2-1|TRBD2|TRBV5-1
CASSTGLAGGPGSYNEQFF
TGCGCCAGCAGCACGGGACTAGCGGGAGGGCCGGGCTCCTACAATGAGCAGTTCTTC
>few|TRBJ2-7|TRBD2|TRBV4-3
CASSQEGLAGGRSYEQYF
TGCGCCAGCAGCCAAGAGGGACTAGCGGGGGGACGATCCTACGAGCAGTACTTC
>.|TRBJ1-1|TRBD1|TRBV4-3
CASSQDSGGQGYTEAFF
TGCGCCAGCAGCCAAGATAGTGGGGGACAGGGATATACTGAAGCTTTCTTT
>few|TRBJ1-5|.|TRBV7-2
CASSVVKGGQPQHF
TGTGCCAGCAGCGTCGTAAAGGGTGGACAGCCCCAGCATTTT
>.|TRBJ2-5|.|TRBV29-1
CSVGVAGETQYF
TGCAGCGTTGGGGTAGCCGGGGAGACCCAGTACTTC
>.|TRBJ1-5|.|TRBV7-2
CASSPTTGGNQPQHF
TGTGCCAGCAGCCCAACGACAGGAGGGAATCAGCCCCAGCATTTT
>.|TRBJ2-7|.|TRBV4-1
CASSQDWFISSSYEQYF
TGCGCCAGCAGCCAAGATTGGTTCATTTCGAGCTCCTACGAGCAGTACTTC
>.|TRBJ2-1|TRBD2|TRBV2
CASSENKASGGNEQFF
TGTGCCAGCAGTGAAAACAAGGCTAGCGGAGGCAATGAGCAGTTCTTC
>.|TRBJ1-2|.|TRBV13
CASSRGRVGGYTF
TGTGCCAGCAGCCGAGGCAGGGTCGGTGGCTACACCTTC
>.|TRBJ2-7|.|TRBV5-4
CASSRGTSYEQYF
TGTGCCAGCTCACGAGGGACCAGCTACGAGCAGTACTTC
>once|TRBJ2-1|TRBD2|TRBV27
CASVDVLAGGVRNEQFF
TGTGCCAGCGTGGATGTTTTAGCGGGAGGGGTCAGAAATGAGCAGTTCTTC
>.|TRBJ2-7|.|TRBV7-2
CASSLAGSPSSYEQYF
TGTGCCAGCAGCTTAGCAGGCTCCCCTAGCTCCTACGAGCAGTACTTC
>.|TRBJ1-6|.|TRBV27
CATKGGLSNSPLHF
TGTGCCACCAAGGGGGGGCTCAGCAATTCACCCCTCCACTTT
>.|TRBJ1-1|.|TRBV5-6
CASSPSGAPEAFF
TGTGCCAGCAGCCCCTCAGGGGCTCCTGAAGCTTTCTTT
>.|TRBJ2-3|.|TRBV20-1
CSAGGADTQYF
TGCAGTGCGGGGGGTGCAGATACGCAGTATTTT
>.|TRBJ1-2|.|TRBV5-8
CASSFLQGYRGYTF
TGTGCCAGCAGCTTCCTACAGGGATATCGTGGCTACACCTTC
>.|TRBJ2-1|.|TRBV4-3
CASSQDRVSSYNEQFF
TGCGCCAGCAGCCAAGATCGGGTTAGCTCCTACAATGAGCAGTTCTTC
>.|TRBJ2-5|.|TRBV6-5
CASNCRVPQETQYF
TGTGCCAGCAATTGTCGCGTTCCGCAAGAGACCCAGTACTTC
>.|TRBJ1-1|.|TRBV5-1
CASSSLGFGNTEAFF
TGCGCCAGCAGCTCCCTAGGGTTTGGGAACACTGAAGCTTTCTTT
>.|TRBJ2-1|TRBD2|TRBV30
CAWSNPGLAGKYEQFF
TGTGCCTGGAGTAACCCGGGACTAGCGGGAAAGTATGAGCAGTTCTTC
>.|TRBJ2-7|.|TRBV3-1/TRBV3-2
CASSLRLGEQYF
TGTGCCAGCAGCCTTCGACTTGGAGAGCAGTACTTC